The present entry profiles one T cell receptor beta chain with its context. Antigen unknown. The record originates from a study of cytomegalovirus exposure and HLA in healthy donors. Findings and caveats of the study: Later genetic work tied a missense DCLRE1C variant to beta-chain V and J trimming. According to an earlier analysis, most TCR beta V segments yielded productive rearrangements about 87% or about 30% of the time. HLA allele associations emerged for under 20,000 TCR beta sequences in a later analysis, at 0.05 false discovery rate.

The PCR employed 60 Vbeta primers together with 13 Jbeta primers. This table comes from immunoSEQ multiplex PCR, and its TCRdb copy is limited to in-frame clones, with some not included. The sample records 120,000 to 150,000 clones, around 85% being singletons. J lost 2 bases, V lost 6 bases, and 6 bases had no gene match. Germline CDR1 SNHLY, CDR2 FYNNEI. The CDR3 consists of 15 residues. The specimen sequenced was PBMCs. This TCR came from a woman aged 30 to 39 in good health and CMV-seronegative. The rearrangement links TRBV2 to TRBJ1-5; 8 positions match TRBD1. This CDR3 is CASSDPGQGNQPQHF. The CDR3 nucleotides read TGTGCCAGCAGCGACCCGGGACAGGGCAATCAGCCCCAGCATTTT.